The 10 T cell receptor beta chains in this list originate from one sample, sequenced in a study of T cells in Graves' hyperthyroidism and ophthalmopathy. Amplification of TCR beta CDR3 regions used RNA as the template. The primer set for the first-round RT-PCR of the TCR CDR3 was HTBI. A single record per CDR3 protein comes from TCRdb applying MiXCR to the multiplex PCR reads. The table lists around 600,000 distinct CDR3 sequences, more than 12% of them singletons. The sample comprised blood. These TCRs come from a woman in her forties or fifties with Graves' ophthalmopathy.

The table lists this clonotype with many counts. This chain uses TRBV7-2 with TRBJ1-1; the D is unclear. The CDR3 is 13 residues long. The germline gives CDR1 SGHTA, CDR2 FQGNSA. Trimming cost V 2 bases and J 4 bases, with 8 bases left between them. The CDR3, as DNA: TGTGCCAGCAGCTTAAAGGACGGCACTGAAGCTTTCTTT. Translating it yields CASSLKDGTEAFF.

This chain uses TRBV18 with TRBJ2-1; TRBD1 agrees at 7 bases. Looked up from germline, CDR1 is KGHSH and CDR2 is LQKENI. J gave up 9 bases and V 3 bases, and 14 bases lay outside the gene matches. CDR3 length equals 16 residues. This CDR3 reads CASSPNRGQTGGEQFF. CDR3 coding DNA: TGTGCCAGCTCACCGAACAGGGGCCAGACTGGGGGTGAGCAGTTCTTC.

Of note for this clonotype: This sequence may be a read error, since a much larger clone differs from it by one base. This chain joins TRBV5-1 and TRBJ1-1, with D hard to call. CDR1 and CDR2 (germline): SGHRS, YFSETQ. CDR3 length: 14 residues. DNA for the CDR3: TGCGCCAGCAGCCCAGGACCGGTCAACATTGAAGCTTTCTTT. Translation: CASSPGPVNIEAFF.

This clonotype has at least ten counts. This chain links TRBV4-1 with TRBJ2-7; TRBD2 is a possible D gene (5 bases). Trimming removed 1 base at V and 3 bases at J, with 16 bases between. Germline V gene data show CDR1 as MGHRA and CDR2 as YSYEKL. This CDR3 has 16 amino acids. CDR3 bases: TGCGCCAGCAGCCAAGCTCCAGGACGCGGAGGCTACGAGCAGTACTTC. Amino acid sequence: CASSQAPGRGGYEQYF.

This clonotype has only a few counts. A read error may be the cause here, since a much bigger clone is one base away. This sequence joins TRBV20-1 and TRBJ2-1; a weak D match, TRBD2 (6 bases). The CDR3 is 14 residues long. Germline lookup yields CDR1 DFQATT and CDR2 SNEGSKA (reference sequence). The CDR3 reads CSARGGRHYNEQLF. CDR3 coding DNA: TGCAGTGCTAGAGGAGGGAGGCACTACAATGAGCAGCTCTTC.

This clonotype showed up many times. The chain employs TRBV5-1 and TRBJ1-2; TRBD1 aligns across 7 bases. This CDR3 is 14 amino acids long. Trimming cost V 3 bases and J 2 bases; bases outside gene matches: 4. Germline-derived CDR1 and CDR2 are SGHRS and YFSETQ. The CDR3 nucleotides are TGCGCCAGCAGCTCGACGACAGGGAACTATGGCTACACCTTC. Its protein product is CASSSTTGNYGYTF.

This clonotype has ten or more counts. The chain links TRBV28 to TRBJ2-1; TRBD1 matches 7 bases. Trimming took 6 bases from V and 0 from J; bases not matched to a gene: 8. The CDR3 extends over 16 amino acids. The germline CDR1 and CDR2 sequences are MDHEN and SYDVKM. The CDR3 sequence is CASSSGTASSYNEQFF. CDR3 nucleotides: TGTGCCAGCAGCTCCGGGACAGCTAGCTCCTACAATGAGCAGTTCTTC.

Turning to this clonotype: A much larger clone lies a single base off, so this may be a read error. V usage is TRBV7-8 and J usage is TRBJ1-2; 8 positions agree with TRBD1. The V gene's germline CDR1 is SGHVS and CDR2 FQNEAQ. The CDR3 runs 17 residues. CDR3 DNA sequence: TGTGCCAGCAGCTTAGCGATCGCTCAGGGGGCGAACTATGGCCACACCTTC. This gives the protein CASSLAIAQGANYGHTF.

This clonotype was found many times. The chain combines TRBV4-1 with TRBJ1-1; D unclear. Trimming shortened V by 0 bases and J by 2 bases, and 13 bases separated the two germline ends. The CDR3 totals 16 residues. Looked up from germline, CDR1 is MGHRA and CDR2 is YSYEKL. CDR3 sequence: CASSQDIGLANTEAFF. In nucleotides, the CDR3 is TGCGCCAGCAGCCAAGATATCGGTTTGGCAAACACTGAAGCTTTCTTT.

This clonotype was observed many times. This chain uses TRBV6-2 or TRBV6-3 with TRBJ2-1, with 8 nucleotides matching TRBD2. This CDR3 region has 15 residues. V was pared by 4 bases and J by 0 bases, with 2 bases of the junction left unmatched. The germline gives CDR1 MNHEY, CDR2 SVGEGT. In nucleotides, the CDR3 is TGTGCCAGCAGTTCTAGCGGGTTCTCCTACAATGAGCAGTTCTTC. Protein product: CASSSSGFSYNEQFF.